This entry concerns a single T cell receptor beta chain. Trimming at V came to 4 bases and at J to 4 bases, leaving 1 base not matched to a gene. The CDR3 is 13 residues long. The data are from a study of blood T cell repertoires in COVID-19. TCRdb's copy holds only in-frame clones and misses some; the assay was immunoSEQ multiplex PCR. The data hold more than 150,000 clones, with around 90% observed a single time. Participant reports of clinical history set cohort assignment. The sample taken for sequencing was PBMCs or T cells enriched from blood (not recorded which). The clonotype comes from a woman younger than 45 who had recovered from COVID-19. The chain carries TRBV12-3 or TRBV12-4 and TRBJ1-3; 7 bases fit TRBD1. CDR3 residues: CASSSTGGNTIYF. CDR3 DNA: TGTGCCAGCAGTTCGACAGGGGGAAACACCATATATTTT.